This T cell receptor beta chain was identified during a study of CD4 T cell repertoires in COVID-19. For the study at large: CFSE-low cells expanded nine to ten days with IL-2, then restimulated with other coronavirus spikes. Broader study findings: Some SARS-CoV-2 clonotypes, between about 7 and 27%, recurred in SARS-CoV and/or HKU1 cultures.

These memory T cells were uncultured and sequenced directly after ex vivo isolation. The length of the CDR3 is 12 residues. Between the trimmed V and J ends, which lost 0 bases and 6 bases, there was a span of 3 bases. The germline V gene encodes CDR1 MGHRA and CDR2 YSYEKL. Sequencing used immunoSEQ multiplex PCR; TCRdb keeps in-frame clones, though not all of them. The data show approximately 79,000 clones, around four fifths seen once. This clone was picked up a small number of times. Its target is unknown. The sample was CD4+ T cells from peripheral blood, taken after recovery from COVID-19. The rearrangement joins TRBV4-1 to TRBJ2-1; unclear D gene. The TCR originated in a human donor who had COVID-19. CDR3 DNA: TGCGCCAGCAGCCAAGACAGCAATGAGCAGTTCTTC. This gives the protein CASSQDSNEQFF.